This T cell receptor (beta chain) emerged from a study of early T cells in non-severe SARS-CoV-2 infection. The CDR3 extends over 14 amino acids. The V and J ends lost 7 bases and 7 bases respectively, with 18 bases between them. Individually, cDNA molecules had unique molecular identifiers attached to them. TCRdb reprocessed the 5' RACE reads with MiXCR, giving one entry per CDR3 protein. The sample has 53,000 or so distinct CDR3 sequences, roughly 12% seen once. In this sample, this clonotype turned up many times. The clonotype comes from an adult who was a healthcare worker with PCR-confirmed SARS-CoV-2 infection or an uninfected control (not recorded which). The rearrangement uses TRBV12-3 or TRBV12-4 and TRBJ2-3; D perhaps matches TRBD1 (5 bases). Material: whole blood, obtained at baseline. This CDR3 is CASNLRAGMNTQYF. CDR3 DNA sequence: TGTGCCAGCAACTTACGGGCAGGGATGAATACGCAGTATTTT.